This TCR beta chain was identified during a study of shared clonotypes between healthy human individuals. Study-wide context: Serving as donors were two women and three men, whose ages spanned 18 to 49. Points from the study as a whole: A handful of donors had about 5% of their naive CD4 clonotypes in common.

CD45RO-negative, CCR7-positively selected cells formed the naive CD8 fraction, excluding terminally differentiated effector memory CD45RA+ cells. The table came from immunoSEQ multiplex PCR; TCRdb's copy has only in-frame clones and leaves some out. This sample has approximately 1.9 million clones, with 90% to 95% found just once. V shed 8 bases, J shed 0 bases, and the junction held 7 bases outside the gene matches. CDR1 and CDR2 from the germline V gene are SNHLY and FYNNEI. The CDR3 is 15 amino acids. A note on this clone: Its antigen is not identified.

The material sequenced was naive CD8+ T cells from PBMCs. This sequence originates from a man aged 18 to 35 in good health. Some clones in this sample may be carry-over from other donors' samples. The chain recombines TRBV2 with TRBJ2-7; 10 bases map to TRBD2. The CDR3 bases are TGTGCCAGCGGGGCACTAGCGGGACTCTCCTACGAGCAGTACTTC. It translates to CASGALAGLSYEQYF.